The T cell receptor beta chain under discussion was sequenced for a study of T cells expressing NK-cell markers. Study context: Sorted CD3+CD56+NKG2C+, CD3+CD56+NKG2C- and CD3+CD56-NKG2C+ T cells supplied TCR beta repertoires. Notes on the study in general: Of the CD8+ T cells in roughly 6 donors, roughly 1.0-7.0% belonged to dominant NKG2C+ clonotypes. These same clonotypes (in several donors) also led the CD3+CD56-NKG2C+ fraction.

Points on this clonotype: Its specificity is not known.

As the method of synthesis, 5'RACE template switching with UMIs yielded TCR beta cDNA. TCRdb re-called the 5' RACE reads and catalogs CDR3 proteins one per entry, DNA excluded. Its table lists about 550,000 distinct CDR3 sequences. The germline gives CDR1 LGHNA, CDR2 YSLEER. The length of the CDR3 is 17 residues. This TCR derives from a man aged 18 to 29 in good health. The chain combines TRBV4-3 with TRBJ2-7; TCRdb names TRBD2, which stays unverified in the absence of DNA. Sequenced sample: blood T cells: a sorted CD56 or NKG2C T cell subset, CD4+ or CD8+ T cells, or bulk PBMC T cells (not recorded which). The CDR3 protein is CASSQDPPASRRHEQYF.